The entry below gives a single T cell receptor (beta chain) sequence along with its context. The antigen is not known. An immunoSEQ assay, version v3.0, was performed at survey level. Sequencing used immunoSEQ multiplex PCR; TCRdb keeps in-frame clones, though not all of them. The sample consists of around 30,000 clones, 85% of them appearing once. Before DNA extraction, about 1-10 million cryopreserved PBMC were held in the samples. This entry is derived from a study of long-term antiretroviral therapy in people with HIV. General observations from the study: Post-ART samples showed increased diversity that remained below transplant donor control levels. Repertoires looked antigen-experienced, with only a slight naive shift after ART.

The CDR3 spans 16 residues. Trimming shortened V by 0 bases and J by 4 bases, and 15 bases separated the two germline ends. Looked up from germline, CDR1 is MGHRA and CDR2 is YSYEKL. This sequence originates from a man aged 35 to 55 with HIV. The chain carries TRBV4-1 and TRBJ1-2; D is unclear. Sequencing was performed on unsorted PBMCs, taken 2.3 years after starting antiretroviral therapy. CDR3 nucleotides: TGCGCCAGCAGCCAAGATTGGTCCAGCGGAACCTATGGCTACACCTTC. Encoded protein: CASSQDWSSGTYGYTF.